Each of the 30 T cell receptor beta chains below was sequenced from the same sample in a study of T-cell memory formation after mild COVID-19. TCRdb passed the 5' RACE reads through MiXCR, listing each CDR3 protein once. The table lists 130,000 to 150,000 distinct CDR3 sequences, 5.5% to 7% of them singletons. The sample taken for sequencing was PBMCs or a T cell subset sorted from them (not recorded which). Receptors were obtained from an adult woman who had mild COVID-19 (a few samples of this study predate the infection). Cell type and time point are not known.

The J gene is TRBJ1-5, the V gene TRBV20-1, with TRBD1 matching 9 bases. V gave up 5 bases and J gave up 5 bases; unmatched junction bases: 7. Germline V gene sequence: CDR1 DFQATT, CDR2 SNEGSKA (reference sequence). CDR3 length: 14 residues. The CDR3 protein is CSAHPGQGYQPQHF. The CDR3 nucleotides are TGCAGTGCTCACCCGGGACAGGGATATCAGCCCCAGCATTTT.

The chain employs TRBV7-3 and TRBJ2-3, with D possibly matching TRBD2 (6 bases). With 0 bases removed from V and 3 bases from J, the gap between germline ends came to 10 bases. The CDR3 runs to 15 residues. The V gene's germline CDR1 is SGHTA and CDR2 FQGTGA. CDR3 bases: TGTGCCAGCAGCTTAACTGGCGGGATGACAGATACGCAGTATTTT. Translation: CASSLTGGMTDTQYF.

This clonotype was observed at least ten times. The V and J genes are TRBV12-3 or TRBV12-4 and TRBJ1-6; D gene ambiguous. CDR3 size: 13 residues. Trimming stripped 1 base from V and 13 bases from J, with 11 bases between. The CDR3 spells CASSLVERVPLHF. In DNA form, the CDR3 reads TGTGCCAGCAGTTTAGTGGAGCGAGTCCCCCTCCACTTT.

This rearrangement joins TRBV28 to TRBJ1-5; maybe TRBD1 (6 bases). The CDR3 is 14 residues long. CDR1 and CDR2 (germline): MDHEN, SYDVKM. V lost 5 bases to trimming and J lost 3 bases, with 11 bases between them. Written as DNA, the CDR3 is TGTGCCAGCAGTAATACAGGGAACAATCAGCCCCAGCATTTT. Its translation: CASSNTGNNQPQHF. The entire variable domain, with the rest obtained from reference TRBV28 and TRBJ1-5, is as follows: DVKVTQSSRYLVKRTGEKVFLECVQDMDHENMFWYRQDPGLGLRLIYFSYDVKMKEKGDIPEGYSVSREKKERFSLILESASTNQTSMYLCASSNTGNNQPQHFGDGTRLSIL.

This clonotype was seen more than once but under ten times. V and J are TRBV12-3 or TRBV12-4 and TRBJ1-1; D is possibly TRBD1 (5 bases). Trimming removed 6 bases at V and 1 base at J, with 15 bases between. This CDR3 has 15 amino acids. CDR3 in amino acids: CASSLPSGANTEAFF. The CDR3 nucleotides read TGTGCCAGCAGCCTACCTTCCGGGGCGAACACTGAAGCTTTCTTT.

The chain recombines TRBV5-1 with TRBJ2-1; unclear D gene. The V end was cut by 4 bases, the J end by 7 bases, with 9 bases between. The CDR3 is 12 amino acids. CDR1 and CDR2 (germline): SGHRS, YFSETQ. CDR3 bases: TGCGCCAGCAGCGCGGCCCCGAATGAGCAGTTCTTC. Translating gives CASSAAPNEQFF.

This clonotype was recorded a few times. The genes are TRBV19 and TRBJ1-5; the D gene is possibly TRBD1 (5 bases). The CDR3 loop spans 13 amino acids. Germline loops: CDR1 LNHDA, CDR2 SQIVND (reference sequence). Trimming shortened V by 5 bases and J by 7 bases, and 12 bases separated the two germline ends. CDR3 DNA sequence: TGTGCCAGTAGTGGTCAGGGAGGGCAGCCCCAGCATTTT. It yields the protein CASSGQGGQPQHF. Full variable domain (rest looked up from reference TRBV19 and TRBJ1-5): DGGITQSPKYLFRKEGQNVTLSCEQNLNHDAMYWYRQDPGQGLRLIYYSQIVNDFQKGDIAEGYSVSREKKESFPLTVTSAQKNPTAFYLCASSGQGGQPQHFGDGTRLSIL.

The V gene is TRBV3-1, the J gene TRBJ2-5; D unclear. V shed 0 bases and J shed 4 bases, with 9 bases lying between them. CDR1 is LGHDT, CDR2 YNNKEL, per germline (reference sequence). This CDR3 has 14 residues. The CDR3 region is CASSQDGSGETQYF. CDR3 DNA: TGTGCCAGCAGCCAAGATGGGTCAGGAGAGACCCAGTACTTC.

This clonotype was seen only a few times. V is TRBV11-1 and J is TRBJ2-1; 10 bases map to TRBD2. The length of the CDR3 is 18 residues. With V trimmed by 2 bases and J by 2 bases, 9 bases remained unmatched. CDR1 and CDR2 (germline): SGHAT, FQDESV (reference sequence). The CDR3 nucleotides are TGTGCCAGCAGCTTAAGGGAGACTAGCGGGCTTACCTACAATGAGCAGTTCTTC. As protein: CASSLRETSGLTYNEQFF.

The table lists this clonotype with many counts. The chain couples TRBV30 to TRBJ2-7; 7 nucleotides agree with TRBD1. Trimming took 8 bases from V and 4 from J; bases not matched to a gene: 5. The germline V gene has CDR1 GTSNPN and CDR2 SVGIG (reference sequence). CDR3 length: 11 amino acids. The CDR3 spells CARQTGYEQYF. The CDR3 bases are TGTGCCCGCCAGACAGGGTACGAGCAGTACTTC. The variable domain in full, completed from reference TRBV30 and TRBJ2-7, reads SQTIHQWPATLVQPVGSPLSLECTVEGTSNPNLYWYRQAAGRGLQLLFYSVGIGQISSEVPQNLSASRPQDRQFILSSKKLLLSDSGFYLCARQTGYEQYFGPGTRLTVT.

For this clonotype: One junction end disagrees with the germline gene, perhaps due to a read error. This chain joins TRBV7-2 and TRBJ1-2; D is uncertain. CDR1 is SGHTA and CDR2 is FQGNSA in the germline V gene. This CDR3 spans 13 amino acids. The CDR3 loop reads CASPTMGFYGYIF. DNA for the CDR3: TGTGCCAGCCCCACGATGGGGTTCTATGGCTACATCTTC.

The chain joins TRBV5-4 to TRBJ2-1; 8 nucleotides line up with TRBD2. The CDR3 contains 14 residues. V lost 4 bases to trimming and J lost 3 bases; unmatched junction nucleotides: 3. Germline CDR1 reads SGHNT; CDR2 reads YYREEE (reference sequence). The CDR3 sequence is CASSPTSVYNEQFF. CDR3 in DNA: TGTGCCAGCAGCCCGACTAGCGTCTACAATGAGCAGTTCTTC. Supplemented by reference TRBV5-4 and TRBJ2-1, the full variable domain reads ETGVTQSPTHLIKTRGQQVTLRCSSQSGHNTVSWYQQALGQGPQFIFQYYREEENGRGNFPPRFSGLQFPNYSSELNVNALELDDSALYLCASSPTSVYNEQFFGPGTRLTVL.

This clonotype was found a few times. CDR3 loop: CASSSRQTRNRETQYF. As DNA, the CDR3 is TGTGCCAGCAGTTCAAGACAGACGCGGAATCGAGAGACCCAGTACTTC. J is TRBJ2-5 and V is TRBV6-1, with D perhaps matching TRBD1 (5 bases). This CDR3 is built from 16 residues. Germline V CDR1 and CDR2: MNHNS, SASEGT. The germline V and J ends were trimmed by 5 bases and 4 bases, with 20 bases remaining between them.

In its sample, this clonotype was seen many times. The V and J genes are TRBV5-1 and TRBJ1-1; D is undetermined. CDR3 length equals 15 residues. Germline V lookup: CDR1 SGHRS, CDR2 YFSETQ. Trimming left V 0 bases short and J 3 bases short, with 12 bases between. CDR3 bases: TGCGCCAGCAGCTTGGAATTAGGAGTGGACACTGAAGCTTTCTTT. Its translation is CASSLELGVDTEAFF. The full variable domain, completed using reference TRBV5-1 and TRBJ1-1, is KAGVTQTPRYLIKTRGQQVTLSCSPISGHRSVSWYQQTPGQGLQFLFEYFSETQRNKGNFPGRFSGRQFSNSRSEMNVSTLELGDSALYLCASSLELGVDTEAFFGQGTRLTVV.

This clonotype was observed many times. CDR3 region: CASSQGLLVNTEAFF. In DNA, the CDR3 is TGTGCCAGCAGCCAAGGGTTGTTAGTGAACACTGAAGCTTTCTTT. The V gene is TRBV4-2, the J gene TRBJ1-1, with D hard to call. This CDR3 spans 15 amino acids. Germline values: CDR1 LGHNA, CDR2 YNFKEQ. With 1 base removed from V and 0 bases from J, the gap between germline ends came to 9 bases.

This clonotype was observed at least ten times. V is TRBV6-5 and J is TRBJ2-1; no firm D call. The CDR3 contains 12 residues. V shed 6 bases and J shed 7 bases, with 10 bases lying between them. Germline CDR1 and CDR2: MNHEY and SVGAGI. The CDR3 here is CASSPTRNEQFF. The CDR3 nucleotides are TGTGCCAGCAGCCCTACCAGGAATGAGCAGTTCTTC.

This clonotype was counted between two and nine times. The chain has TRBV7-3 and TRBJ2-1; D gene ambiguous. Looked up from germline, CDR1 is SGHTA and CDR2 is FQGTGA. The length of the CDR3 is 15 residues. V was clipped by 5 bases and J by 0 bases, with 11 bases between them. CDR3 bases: TGTGCCAGCAGCCGTGACCCGAGCTCCTACAATGAGCAGTTCTTC. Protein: CASSRDPSSYNEQFF.

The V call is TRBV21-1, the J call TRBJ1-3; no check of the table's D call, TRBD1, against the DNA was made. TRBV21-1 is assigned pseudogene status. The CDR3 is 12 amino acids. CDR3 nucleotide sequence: TGTGCCACACCAAGTGTCCAGGAGTCCATATATTTT. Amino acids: CATPSVQESIYF.

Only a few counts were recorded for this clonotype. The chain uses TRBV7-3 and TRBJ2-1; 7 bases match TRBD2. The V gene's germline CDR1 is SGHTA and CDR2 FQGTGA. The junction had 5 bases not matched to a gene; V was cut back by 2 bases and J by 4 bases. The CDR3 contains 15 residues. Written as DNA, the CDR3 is TGTGCCAGCAGCTTAGGCCGGGGGGTTTACAATGAGCAGTTCTTC. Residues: CASSLGRGVYNEQFF.

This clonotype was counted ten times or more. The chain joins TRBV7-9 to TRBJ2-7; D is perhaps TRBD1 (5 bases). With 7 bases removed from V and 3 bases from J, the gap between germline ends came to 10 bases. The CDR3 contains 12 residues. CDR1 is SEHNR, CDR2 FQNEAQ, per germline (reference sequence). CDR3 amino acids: CASNLQGYEQYF. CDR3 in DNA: TGTGCCAGCAACCTCCAGGGCTACGAGCAGTACTTC.

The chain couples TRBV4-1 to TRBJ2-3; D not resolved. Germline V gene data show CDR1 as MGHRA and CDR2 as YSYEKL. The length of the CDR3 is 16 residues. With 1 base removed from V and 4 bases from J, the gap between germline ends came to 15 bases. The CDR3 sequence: CASSQGAFRGPDTQYF. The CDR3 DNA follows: TGCGCCAGCAGCCAAGGGGCTTTTCGTGGCCCAGATACGCAGTATTTT.

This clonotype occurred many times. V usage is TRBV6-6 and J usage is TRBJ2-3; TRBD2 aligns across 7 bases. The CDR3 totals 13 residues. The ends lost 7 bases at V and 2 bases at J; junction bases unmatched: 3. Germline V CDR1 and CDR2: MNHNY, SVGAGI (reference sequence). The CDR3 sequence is CASKLAATDTQYF. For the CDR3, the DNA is TGTGCCAGCAAGCTAGCGGCCACAGATACGCAGTATTTT.

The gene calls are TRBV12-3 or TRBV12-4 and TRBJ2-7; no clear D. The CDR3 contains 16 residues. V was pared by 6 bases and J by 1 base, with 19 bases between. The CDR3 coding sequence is TGTGCCAGCAGGGACGACTTGCGGCAAATGTCCTACGAGCAGTACTTC. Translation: CASRDDLRQMSYEQYF.

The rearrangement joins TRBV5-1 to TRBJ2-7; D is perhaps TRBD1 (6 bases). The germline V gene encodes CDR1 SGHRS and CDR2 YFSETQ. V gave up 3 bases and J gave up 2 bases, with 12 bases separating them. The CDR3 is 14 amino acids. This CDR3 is CASSYGQTTYEQYF. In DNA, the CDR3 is TGCGCCAGCAGCTACGGACAGACAACCTACGAGCAGTACTTC.

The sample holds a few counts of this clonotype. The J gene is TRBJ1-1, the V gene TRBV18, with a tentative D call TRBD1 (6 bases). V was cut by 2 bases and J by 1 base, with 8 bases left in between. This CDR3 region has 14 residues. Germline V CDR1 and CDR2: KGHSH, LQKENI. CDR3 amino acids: CASSPWGRNTEAFF. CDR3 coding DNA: TGTGCCAGCTCACCATGGGGGCGGAACACTGAAGCTTTCTTT.

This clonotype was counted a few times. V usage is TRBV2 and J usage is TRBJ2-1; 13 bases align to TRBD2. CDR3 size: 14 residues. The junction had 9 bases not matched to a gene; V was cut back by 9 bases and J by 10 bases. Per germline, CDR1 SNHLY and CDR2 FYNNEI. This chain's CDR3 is CARQQTTSGGEQFF. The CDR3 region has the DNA TGTGCCAGACAACAGACGACTAGCGGGGGGGAGCAGTTCTTC.

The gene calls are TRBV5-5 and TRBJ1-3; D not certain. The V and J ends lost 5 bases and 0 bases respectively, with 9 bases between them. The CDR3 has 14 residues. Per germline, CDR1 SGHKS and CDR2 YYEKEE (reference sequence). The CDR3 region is CASRQQSSGNTIYF. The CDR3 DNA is TGTGCCAGCAGACAACAGAGCTCTGGAAACACCATATATTTT.

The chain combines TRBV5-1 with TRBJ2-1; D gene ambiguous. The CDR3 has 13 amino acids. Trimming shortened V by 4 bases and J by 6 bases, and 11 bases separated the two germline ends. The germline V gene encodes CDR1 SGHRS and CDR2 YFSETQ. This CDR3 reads CASSPFAVNEQFF. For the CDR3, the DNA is TGCGCCAGCAGCCCCTTCGCGGTCAATGAGCAGTTCTTC.

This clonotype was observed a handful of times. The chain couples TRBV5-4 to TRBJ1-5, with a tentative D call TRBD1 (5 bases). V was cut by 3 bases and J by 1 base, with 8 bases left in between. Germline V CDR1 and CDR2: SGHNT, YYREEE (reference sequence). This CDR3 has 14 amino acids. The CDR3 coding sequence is TGTGCCAGCAGCTCGGGGGGGAGCAATCAGCCCCAGCATTTT. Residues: CASSSGGSNQPQHF.

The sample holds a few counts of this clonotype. The CDR3 region has the DNA TGTGCCAGCAGCCCCGGGACAGGTGATGCCTACGAGCAGTACTTC. This encodes CASSPGTGDAYEQYF. The chain combines TRBV4-2 with TRBJ2-7; 8 bases map to TRBD1. Germline-derived CDR1 and CDR2 are LGHNA and YNFKEQ. Trimming at V came to 4 bases and at J to 2 bases, leaving 7 bases not matched to a gene. This CDR3 has 15 residues.